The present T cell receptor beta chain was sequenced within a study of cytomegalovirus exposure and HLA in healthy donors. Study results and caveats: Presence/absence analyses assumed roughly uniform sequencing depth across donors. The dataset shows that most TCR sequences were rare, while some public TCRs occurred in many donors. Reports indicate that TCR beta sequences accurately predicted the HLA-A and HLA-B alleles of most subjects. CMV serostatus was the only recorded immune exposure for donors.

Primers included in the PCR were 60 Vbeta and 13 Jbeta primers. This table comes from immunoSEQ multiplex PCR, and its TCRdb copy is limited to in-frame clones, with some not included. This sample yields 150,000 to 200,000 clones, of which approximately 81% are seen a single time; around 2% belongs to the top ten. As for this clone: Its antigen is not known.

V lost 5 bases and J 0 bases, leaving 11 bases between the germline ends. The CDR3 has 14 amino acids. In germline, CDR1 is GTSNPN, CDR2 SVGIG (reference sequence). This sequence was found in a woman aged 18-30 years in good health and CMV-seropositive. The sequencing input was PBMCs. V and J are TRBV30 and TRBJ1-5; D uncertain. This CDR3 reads CAWGRPYSNQPQHF. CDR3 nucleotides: TGTGCCTGGGGCAGGCCTTATAGCAATCAGCCCCAGCATTTT.